The 19 T cell receptor beta chains reported below all come from one sample, sequenced in a study of cytotoxic CD8 clonotypes in ibrutinib-treated CLL. Assay used: immunoSEQ multiplex PCR; TCRdb lists only in-frame clones, some missing. The sample gives 30,000 to 50,000 clones, 68% of which show up once; approximately 7.7% is in the top ten. Sequencing used PBMCs, obtained at disease progression, from a patient treated with ibrutinib. The receptors originated from a human donor with chronic lymphocytic leukemia.

In this sample, this clone turned up a few times. This rearrangement joins TRBV19 to TRBJ2-2, with 8 positions matching TRBD2. Germline loops: CDR1 LNHDA, CDR2 SQIVND (reference sequence). This CDR3 is built from 15 residues. V dropped 3 bases and J dropped 1; count of bases not matched to a gene: 1. The CDR3 here is CASSISGRNTGELFF. The CDR3 coding sequence is TGTGCCAGTAGTATCAGCGGGAGGAACACCGGGGAGCTGTTTTTT. The full variable domain, in which reference TRBV19 and TRBJ2-2 provide the parts outside the CDR3, is DGGITQSPKYLFRKEGQNVTLSCEQNLNHDAMYWYRQDPGQGLRLIYYSQIVNDFQKGDIAEGYSVSREKKESFPLTVTSAQKNPTAFYLCASSISGRNTGELFFGEGSRLTVL.

The J gene is TRBJ1-2, the V gene TRBV6-5; D is unresolved. The CDR3 is 11 amino acids. V shed 6 bases and J shed 4 bases, with 6 bases lying between them. Germline loops: CDR1 MNHEY, CDR2 SVGAGI. The CDR3 nucleotides are TGTGCCAGCAGCGACCTCTATGGCTACACCTTC. As protein: CASSDLYGYTF.

The rearrangement links TRBV6-5 to TRBJ1-4; the match to TRBD1 covers 8 bases. J gave up 10 bases and V 5 bases, and 9 bases lay outside the gene matches. Germline V gene lookup returns CDR1 MNHEY and CDR2 SVGAGI. CDR3 length: 14 residues. The CDR3: CASSRTGGFAKLFF. CDR3 DNA sequence: TGTGCCAGCAGTCGAACAGGGGGTTTCGCAAAACTGTTTTTT.

V usage is TRBV5-4 and J usage is TRBJ2-3, with D maybe TRBD1 (6 bases). This CDR3 has 17 residues. Germline assignment: CDR1 SGHNT and CDR2 YYREEE (reference sequence). The V and J ends lost 0 bases and 3 bases respectively, with 17 bases between them. The CDR3 spells CASSLVPPGVRTDTQYF. As DNA, the CDR3 is TGTGCCAGCAGCTTGGTTCCGCCAGGGGTACGTACAGATACGCAGTATTTT. Filled out from reference TRBV5-4 and TRBJ2-3, the complete variable domain reads ETGVTQSPTHLIKTRGQQVTLRCSSQSGHNTVSWYQQALGQGPQFIFQYYREEENGRGNFPPRFSGLQFPNYSSELNVNALELDDSALYLCASSLVPPGVRTDTQYFGPGTRLTVL.

In nucleotides, the CDR3 is TGTGCCAGCAGCTTCGACAGGGATACGCAGTATTTT. It is translated as CASSFDRDTQYF. The J gene is TRBJ2-3, the V gene TRBV5-4, with D possibly TRBD1 on 6 matching bases. Trimming stripped 2 bases from V and 6 bases from J, with 7 bases between. Germline V CDR1 and CDR2: SGHNT, YYREEE (reference sequence). CDR3 length: 12 amino acids.

The chain combines TRBV4-3 with TRBJ2-1, with D hard to call. The CDR3 is 13 residues long. Germline CDR1 is LGHNA and CDR2 is YSLEER. Trimming removed 2 bases from V and 7 bases from J, with 9 bases in between. The CDR3 DNA sequence: TGCGCCAGCAGCCAAAACATAAGGAATGAGCAGTTCTTC. It translates to CASSQNIRNEQFF.

This sequence joins TRBV7-8 and TRBJ2-7; TRBD2 might be the D (6 bases). The V and J ends lost 5 bases and 7 bases respectively, with 21 bases between them. CDR3 length: 15 residues. Germline-derived CDR1 and CDR2 are SGHVS and FQNEAQ. The DNA of the CDR3 is TGTGCCAGCAGCGCCTATGACGGAGGGCCGTGGGAGCAGTACTTC. As protein: CASSAYDGGPWEQYF.

The chain couples TRBV2 to TRBJ2-3; TRBD2 is a possible D gene (5 bases). The CDR3 totals 14 residues. Trimming shortened V by 5 bases and J by 2 bases, and 11 bases separated the two germline ends. Germline values: CDR1 SNHLY, CDR2 FYNNEI. The CDR3, as DNA: TGTGCCAGCAGTAAGGACTCATACACAGATACGCAGTATTTT. It is translated as CASSKDSYTDTQYF.

The rearrangement uses TRBV18 and TRBJ2-1; 8 bases match TRBD2. CDR3 length: 12 residues. Trimming at V came to 4 bases and at J to 10 bases, leaving 3 bases not matched to a gene. Germline values: CDR1 KGHSH, CDR2 LQKENI. The CDR3 loop reads CASSLTSGEQFF. The CDR3 DNA follows: TGTGCCAGCTCACTTACTAGCGGCGAGCAGTTCTTC.

The V and J genes are TRBV30 and TRBJ2-7, with D perhaps assigned TRBD1 or TRBD2 (6 bases each). CDR3 length: 17 residues. V lost 2 bases and J lost 2, with 22 bases in between. Germline CDR1 GTSNPN, CDR2 SVGIG (reference sequence). CDR3 region: CAWSNVAGRDNTYEQYF. CDR3 in DNA: TGTGCCTGGAGTAACGTCGCAGGGCGGGACAACACCTACGAGCAGTACTTC.

This clone qualifies as medium-sized (0.01 to 0.1%). The rearrangement uses TRBV6-1 and TRBJ1-2; D gene ambiguous. V lost 4 bases, J lost 8 bases, and 20 bases lay in between. CDR1 and CDR2 (germline): MNHNS, SASEGT. The CDR3 spans 15 residues. The CDR3 protein is CASSVLRLDLAGYTF. DNA of the CDR3: TGTGCCAGCAGTGTCCTCCGACTCGATTTGGCGGGCTACACCTTC.

The chain combines TRBV28 with TRBJ2-1, with 9 bases aligning to TRBD2. This CDR3 is built from 14 residues. From germline, CDR1 is MDHEN and CDR2 SYDVKM. V lost 6 bases and J lost 7; bases outside the gene matches: 7. The CDR3 loop reads CASRSAGGGNEQFF. CDR3 nucleotides: TGTGCCAGCAGGTCGGCGGGAGGGGGAAATGAGCAGTTCTTC.

This clone is deemed medium-sized. The genes are TRBV11-1 and TRBJ2-1, with D unresolved. Germline V gives CDR1 SGHAT, CDR2 FQDESV (reference sequence). Trimming shortened V by 1 base and J by 4 bases, and 11 bases separated the two germline ends. This CDR3 is 15 amino acids long. For the CDR3, the DNA is TGTGCCAGCAGCTTAGTAGTAACAAGTTACAATGAGCAGTTCTTC. It translates to CASSLVVTSYNEQFF.

This chain joins TRBV30 and TRBJ2-2, with 10 bases fitting TRBD2. The CDR3 has 15 amino acids. The V gene's germline CDR1 is GTSNPN and CDR2 SVGIG (reference sequence). J lost 6 bases, V lost 0 bases, and 4 bases had no gene match. The CDR3 region has the DNA TGTGCCTGGAGTGTGTCACTAGCGGGGCCCGGGGAGCTGTTTTTT. It encodes CAWSVSLAGPGELFF.

The sample holds a few counts of this clone. The chain is built from TRBV28 and TRBJ2-1; 15 bases are shared with TRBD2. CDR1 and CDR2 (germline): MDHEN, SYDVKM. The CDR3 length is 18 residues. Germline trimming cut 4 bases from V and 7 bases from J; bases unmatched to any gene: 11. The CDR3 bases are TGTGCCAGCAGTTGGTTTCGGACTAGCGGGAGGGGGGCGAATGAGCAGTTCTTC. Protein: CASSWFRTSGRGANEQFF. The entire variable domain, with the rest obtained from reference TRBV28 and TRBJ2-1, is as follows: DVKVTQSSRYLVKRTGEKVFLECVQDMDHENMFWYRQDPGLGLRLIYFSYDVKMKEKGDIPEGYSVSREKKERFSLILESASTNQTSMYLCASSWFRTSGRGANEQFFGPGTRLTVL.

The chain joins TRBV6-1 to TRBJ1-6; 7 bases agree with TRBD1. There are 17 residues in the CDR3. In germline, CDR1 is MNHNS, CDR2 SASEGT. V shed 3 bases and J 10 bases; nucleotides not matched to a gene: 15. The CDR3, as DNA: TGTGCCAGCAGTGACCCAGAGGAGACAGGGTCTAACTCACCCCTCCACTTT. This sequence encodes CASSDPEETGSNSPLHF.

The V and J genes are TRBV15 and TRBJ1-4; TRBD1 might be the D (5 bases). V lost 1 base to trimming and J lost 7 bases, with 7 bases between them. Germline V lookup: CDR1 LNHNV, CDR2 YYDKDF (reference sequence). The CDR3 loop spans 13 amino acids. The CDR3 loop is CATSRAGPEKLFF. The CDR3, as DNA: TGTGCCACCAGCAGAGCAGGGCCTGAAAAACTGTTTTTT.

V gene TRBV19 combines with J gene TRBJ2-5; possible D gene TRBD2, 6 bases. Germline CDR1 LNHDA, CDR2 SQIVND (reference sequence). The CDR3 runs 13 residues. The V end was cut by 7 bases, the J end by 3 bases, with 12 bases between. This chain's CDR3 is CASTPGGKETQYF. In DNA, the CDR3 is TGTGCCAGTACCCCCGGGGGAAAAGAGACCCAGTACTTC.

The chain combines TRBV5-1 with TRBJ2-6; TRBD1 or TRBD2 may be the D gene (5 bases each). The V gene's germline CDR1 is SGHRS and CDR2 YFSETQ. This CDR3 spans 17 amino acids. Between the trimmed V and J ends, which lost 6 bases and 3 bases, there was a span of 19 bases. CDR3 sequence (DNA): TGCGCCAGCATTGTGGGGGAGATCTCCTATGGGGCCAACGTCCTGACTTTC. Translation gives CASIVGEISYGANVLTF. Together with reference TRBV5-1 and TRBJ2-6, the CDR3 gives the full variable domain: KAGVTQTPRYLIKTRGQQVTLSCSPISGHRSVSWYQQTPGQGLQFLFEYFSETQRNKGNFPGRFSGRQFSNSRSEMNVSTLELGDSALYLCASIVGEISYGANVLTFGAGSRLTVL.